This T cell receptor (beta chain) came from a study of CD8 T cells in seronegative destructive rheumatoid arthritis (dated by TCRdb to 2018 to 2021). Describing the broader study: At the time of sampling, most of the eight CND-RA patients were on biological drugs. Peripheral CD8+ TCRbeta repertoires were compared between CCP-negative destructive rheumatoid arthritis (CND-RA) patients and newly diagnosed seropositive RA, seronegative RA and healthy controls. The seropositive RA, seronegative RA and healthy control comparison cohorts were taken from a previously published TCRbeta dataset and were not newly sequenced.

Following the manufacturer's instructions, genomic DNA from CD8+ cells served as the input for TCRbeta sequencing. A genomics technology centre in Finland performed the TCRbeta sequencing with the immunoSEQ assay. The published analysis was carried out like this. Clonotype tables generated by the immunoSEQ preprocessing pipeline were converted into VDJtools format, and non-productive clonotypes were filtered out. Any sample with fewer than 10,000 reads was excluded, the remaining samples were subsampled to 10,000 reads, and most of the eight CND-RA samples made it through. Using the VDJtools CalcDiversityStats function on data subsampled to 10,000 reads, the Shannon-Wiener, Simpson and clonality indices were calculated. To infer antigen specificity, non-singleton TCRbeta clonotypes were hard-matched against VDJdb, with no mismatches permitted. CDR3 sequences that differed by one amino acid (Hamming distance 1) were grouped together into clusters with potentially shared antigen targets. Group enrichment of public clonotypes was tested with one-sided Fisher's exact tests after groups were resampled to six samples, with the procedure repeated ten times. The immuneACCESS repertoire file appears here via TCRdb, limited to in-frame rearrangements. These files lack a portion of the clones; in checked studies, under half of the deficit traces to unresolved V genes, and the cause of the others is not known. The V and J calls and the clone size are those of that table, but D and trimming were determined from the DNA. The sample records some 760 clones, less than 90% of which are singletons. The ten most abundant clones make up roughly 9.6% of the sample.

A word on this clone: Its specific antigen is unknown. Base quality data are lacking; no much larger clone is found one base away.

Broader findings and caveats from the paper: With age adjusted for, CD8+ TCRbeta repertoires in CND-RA patients appeared less diverse and more clonal than repertoires in other RA subtypes. More CMV-reactive and fewer influenza A-reactive CD8+ TCRbeta sequences were observed in CND-RA repertoires than in controls and other RA subtypes. CND-RA patients appeared to carry a distinct set of enriched public clonotypes, which the authors read as support for a separate disease subset. The small size of the CND-RA cohort was noted as a limitation of the study. Without diagnostic samples, TCR repertoire differences may partly reflect poor disease control over the years rather than being present at onset. Across the roughly 100,000 clonotypes tested, no public clonotype enrichment survived Benjamini-Hochberg correction.

From the germline V gene (reference sequence), CDR1 is MNHEY and CDR2 is SMNVEV. Germline trimming: 5 bases from V, 4 bases from J; junction bases outside gene matches: 9. The CDR3, from cysteine to phenylalanine, totals 16 residues. The kept DNA is CDR3 alone, 48 bases in frame from the first base. CND-RA patients were negative for the clinical CCP2 antibody test, and joint destruction progressed despite active therapy. Every CND-RA patient had failed conventional anti-rheumatic therapy and showed typical joint destruction in the wrists and ankles. Sampling of CND-RA patients was performed not at diagnosis but after long disease histories, which spanned decades in several cases. Roughly 53 millilitres of EDTA-anticoagulated peripheral blood were collected from each patient. Peripheral blood mononuclear cells were isolated by Ficoll-Paque PLUS density gradient separation. AutoMACS magnetic bead positive selection was used to isolate CD8+ cells from fresh or cryopreserved PBMCs, and purity was verified by flow cytometry. Nucleospin Tissue or Tissue XS kits were used to extract genomic DNA, which was then quantified on a Qubit 2.0 fluorometer.

The chain is encoded by TRBV27 joined to TRBJ1-1; TRBD1 agrees with 11 junctional bases. The source of this sequence is a woman between 50 and 70 years old with seronegative destructive rheumatoid arthritis. Sequenced material: CD8+ T cells from blood. The bases are TGTGCCAGCAGTGAAGCCGGGACAGGGGGTAGCACTGAAGCTTTCTTT. This yields the protein CASSEAGTGGSTEAFF.